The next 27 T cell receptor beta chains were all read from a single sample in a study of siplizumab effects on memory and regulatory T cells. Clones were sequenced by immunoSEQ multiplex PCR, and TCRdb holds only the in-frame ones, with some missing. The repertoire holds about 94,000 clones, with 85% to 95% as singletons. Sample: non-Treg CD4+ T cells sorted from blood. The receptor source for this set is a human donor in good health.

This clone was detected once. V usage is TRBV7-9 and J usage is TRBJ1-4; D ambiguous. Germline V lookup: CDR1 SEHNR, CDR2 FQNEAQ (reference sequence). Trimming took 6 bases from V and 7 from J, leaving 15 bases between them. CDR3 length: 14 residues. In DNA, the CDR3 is TGTGCCAGCAGTAAGGGTGGTGTTGGTGAAAAACTGTTTTTT. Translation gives CASSKGGVGEKLFF.

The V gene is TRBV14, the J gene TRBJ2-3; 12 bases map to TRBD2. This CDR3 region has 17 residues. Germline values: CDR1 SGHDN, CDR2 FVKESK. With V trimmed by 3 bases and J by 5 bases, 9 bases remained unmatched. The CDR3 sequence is CASSHQRLAGVVDTQYF. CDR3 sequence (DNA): TGTGCCAGCAGCCACCAAAGACTAGCGGGAGTTGTAGATACGCAGTATTTT.

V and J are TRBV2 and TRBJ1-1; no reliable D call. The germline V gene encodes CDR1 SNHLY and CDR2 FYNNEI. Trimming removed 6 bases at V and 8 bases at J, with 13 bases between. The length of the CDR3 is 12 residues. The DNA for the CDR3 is TGTGCCAGCAGCCTGGGGAGGGCCGAAGCTTTCTTT. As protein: CASSLGRAEAFF.

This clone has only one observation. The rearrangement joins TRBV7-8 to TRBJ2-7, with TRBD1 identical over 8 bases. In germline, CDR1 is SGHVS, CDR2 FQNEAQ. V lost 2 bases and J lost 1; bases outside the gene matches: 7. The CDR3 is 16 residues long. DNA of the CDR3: TGTGCCAGCAGCTTAAGCGACAGGGGCTTATCCTACGAGCAGTACTTC. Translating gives CASSLSDRGLSYEQYF.

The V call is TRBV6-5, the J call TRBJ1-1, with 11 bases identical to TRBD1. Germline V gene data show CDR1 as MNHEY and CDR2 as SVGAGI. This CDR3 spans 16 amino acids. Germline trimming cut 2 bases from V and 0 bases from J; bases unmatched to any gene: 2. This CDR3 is CASSYGTGGLNTEAFF. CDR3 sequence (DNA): TGTGCCAGCAGTTACGGGACAGGGGGGCTGAACACTGAAGCTTTCTTT.

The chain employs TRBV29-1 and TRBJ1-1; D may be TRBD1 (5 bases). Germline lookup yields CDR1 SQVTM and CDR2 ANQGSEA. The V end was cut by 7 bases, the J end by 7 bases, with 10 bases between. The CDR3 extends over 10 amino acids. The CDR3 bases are TGCAGCGCGCTGACAGTTGAAGCTTTCTTT. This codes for CSALTVEAFF.

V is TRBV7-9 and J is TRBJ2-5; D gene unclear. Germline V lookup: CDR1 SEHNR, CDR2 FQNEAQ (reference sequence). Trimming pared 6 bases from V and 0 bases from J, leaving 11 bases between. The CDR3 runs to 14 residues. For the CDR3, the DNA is TGTGCCAGCAGTCAGACCAGTTACCAAGAGACCCAGTACTTC. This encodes CASSQTSYQETQYF.

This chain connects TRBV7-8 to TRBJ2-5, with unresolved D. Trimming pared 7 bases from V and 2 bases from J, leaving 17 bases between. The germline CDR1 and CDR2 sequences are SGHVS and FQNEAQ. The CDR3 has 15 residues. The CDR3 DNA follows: TGTGCCAGCACCCTTAAAAGGCTGGGACAAGAGACCCAGTACTTC. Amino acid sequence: CASTLKRLGQETQYF.

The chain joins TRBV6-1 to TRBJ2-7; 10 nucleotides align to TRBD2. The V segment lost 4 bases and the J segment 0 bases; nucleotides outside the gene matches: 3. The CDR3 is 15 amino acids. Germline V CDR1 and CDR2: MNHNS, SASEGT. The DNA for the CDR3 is TGTGCCAGCAGTGCCACTAGCGGGATCTCCTACGAGCAGTACTTC. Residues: CASSATSGISYEQYF.

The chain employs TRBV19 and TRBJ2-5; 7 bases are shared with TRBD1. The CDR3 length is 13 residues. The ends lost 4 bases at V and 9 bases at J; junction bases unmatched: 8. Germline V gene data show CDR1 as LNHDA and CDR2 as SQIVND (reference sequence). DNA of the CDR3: TGTGCCAGTAGTAGAGGACAGGTCGAGGCCCAGTACTTC. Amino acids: CASSRGQVEAQYF.

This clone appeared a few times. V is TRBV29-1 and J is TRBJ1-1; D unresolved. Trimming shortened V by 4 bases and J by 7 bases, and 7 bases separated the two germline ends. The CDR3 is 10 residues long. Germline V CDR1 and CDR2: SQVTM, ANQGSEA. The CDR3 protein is CSVGTIEAFF. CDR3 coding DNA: TGCAGCGTTGGGACCATTGAAGCTTTCTTT.

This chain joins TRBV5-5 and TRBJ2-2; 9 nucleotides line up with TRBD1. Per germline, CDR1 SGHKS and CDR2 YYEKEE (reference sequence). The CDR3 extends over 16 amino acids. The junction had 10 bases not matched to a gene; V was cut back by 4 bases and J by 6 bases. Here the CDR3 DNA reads TGTGCCAGCAGCATGGGACAGGGAAGGGAGGCCGGGGAGCTGTTTTTT. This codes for CASSMGQGREAGELFF.

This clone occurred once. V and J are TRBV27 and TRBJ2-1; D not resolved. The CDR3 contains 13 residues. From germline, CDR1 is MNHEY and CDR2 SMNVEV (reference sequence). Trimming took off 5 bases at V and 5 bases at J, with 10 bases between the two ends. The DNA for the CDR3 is TGTGCCAGCAGTCACCAACTGCACAATGAGCAGTTCTTC. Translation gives CASSHQLHNEQFF.

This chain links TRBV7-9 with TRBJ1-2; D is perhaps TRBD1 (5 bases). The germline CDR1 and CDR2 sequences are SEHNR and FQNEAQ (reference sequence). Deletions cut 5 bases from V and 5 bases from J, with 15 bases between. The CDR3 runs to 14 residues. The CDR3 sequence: CASSPGRLNYGYTF. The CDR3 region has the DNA TGTGCCAGCAGCCCGGGACGGCTGAATTATGGCTACACCTTC.

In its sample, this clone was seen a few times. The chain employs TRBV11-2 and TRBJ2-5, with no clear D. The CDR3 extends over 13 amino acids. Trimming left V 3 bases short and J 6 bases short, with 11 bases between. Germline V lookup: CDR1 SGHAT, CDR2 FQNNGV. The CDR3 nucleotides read TGTGCCAGCAGCTTGGGGTACATCAAGACCCAGTACTTC. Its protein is CASSLGYIKTQYF.

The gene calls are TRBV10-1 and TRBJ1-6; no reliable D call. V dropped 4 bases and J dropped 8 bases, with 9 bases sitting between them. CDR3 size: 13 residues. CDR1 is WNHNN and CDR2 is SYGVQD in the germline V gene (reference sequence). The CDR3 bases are TGCGCCAGCAGTGTACAAGTCGATTCACCCCTCCACTTT. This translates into CASSVQVDSPLHF.

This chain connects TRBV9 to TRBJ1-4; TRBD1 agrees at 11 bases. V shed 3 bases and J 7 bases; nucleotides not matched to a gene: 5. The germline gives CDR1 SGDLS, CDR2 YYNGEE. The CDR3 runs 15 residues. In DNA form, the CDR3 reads TGTGCCAGCAGCGCGAGGGGGACAGGGGGTGAAAAACTGTTTTTT. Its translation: CASSARGTGGEKLFF.

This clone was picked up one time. The CDR3 nucleotides read TGTGCCAGCAGCGTTCCCGGCAGGGCGGATGGCTACACCTTC. It yields the protein CASSVPGRADGYTF. This chain joins TRBV9 and TRBJ1-2; a possible D gene is TRBD1 (5 bases). The germline gives CDR1 SGDLS, CDR2 YYNGEE. This CDR3 has 14 amino acids. Trimming removed 2 bases from V and 6 bases from J, with 14 bases in between.

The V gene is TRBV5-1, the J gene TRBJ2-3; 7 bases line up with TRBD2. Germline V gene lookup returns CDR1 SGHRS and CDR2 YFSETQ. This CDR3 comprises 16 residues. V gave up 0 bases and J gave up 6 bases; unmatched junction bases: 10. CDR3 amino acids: CASSLDGTGGMDTQYF. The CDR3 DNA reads TGCGCCAGCAGCTTGGACGGGACGGGGGGAATGGATACGCAGTATTTT.

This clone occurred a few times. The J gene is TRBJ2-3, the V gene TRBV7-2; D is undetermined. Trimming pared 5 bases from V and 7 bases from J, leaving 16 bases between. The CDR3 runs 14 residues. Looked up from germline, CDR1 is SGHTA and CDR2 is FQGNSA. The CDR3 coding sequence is TGTGCCAGCAGCCTACCTCCGGGCCAGTATACGCAGTATTTT. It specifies CASSLPPGQYTQYF. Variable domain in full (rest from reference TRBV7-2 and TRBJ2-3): GAGVSQSPSNKVTEKGKDVELRCDPISGHTALYWYRQSLGQGLEFLIYFQGNSAPDKSGLPSDRFSAERTGGSVSTLTIQRTQQEDSAVYLCASSLPPGQYTQYFGPGTRLTVL.

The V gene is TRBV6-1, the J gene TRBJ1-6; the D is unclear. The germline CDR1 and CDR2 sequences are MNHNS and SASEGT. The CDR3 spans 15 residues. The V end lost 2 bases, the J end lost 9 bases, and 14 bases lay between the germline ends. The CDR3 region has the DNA TGTGCCAGCAGTGAAACCGGGCCCCCTTTTTCACCCCTCCACTTT. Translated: CASSETGPPFSPLHF.

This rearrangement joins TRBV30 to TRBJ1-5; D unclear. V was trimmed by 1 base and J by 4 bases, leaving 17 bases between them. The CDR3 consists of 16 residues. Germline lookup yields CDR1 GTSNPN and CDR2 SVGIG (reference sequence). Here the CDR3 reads CAWSGGLSGINQPQHF. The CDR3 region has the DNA TGTGCCTGGAGTGGGGGATTGAGCGGTATTAATCAGCCCCAGCATTTT.

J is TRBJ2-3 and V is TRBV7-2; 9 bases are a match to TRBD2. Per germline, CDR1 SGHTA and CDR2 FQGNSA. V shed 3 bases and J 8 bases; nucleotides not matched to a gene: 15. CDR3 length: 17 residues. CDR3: CASSLGRRGGAEATQYF. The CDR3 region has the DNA TGTGCCAGCAGCTTGGGTAGGCGCGGGGGGGCCGAAGCTACGCAGTATTTT.

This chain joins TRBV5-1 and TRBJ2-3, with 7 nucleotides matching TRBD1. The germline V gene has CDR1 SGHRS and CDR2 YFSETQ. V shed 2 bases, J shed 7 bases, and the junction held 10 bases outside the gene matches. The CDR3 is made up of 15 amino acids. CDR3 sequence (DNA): TGCGCCAGCAGCTTCACAGGGGTGGTGGTTAATACGCAGTATTTT. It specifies CASSFTGVVVNTQYF.

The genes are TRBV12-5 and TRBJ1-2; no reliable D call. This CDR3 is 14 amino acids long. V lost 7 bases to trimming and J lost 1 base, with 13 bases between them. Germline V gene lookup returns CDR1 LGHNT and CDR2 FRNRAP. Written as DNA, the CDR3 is TGTGCTAGTGTTGGCCAGGACCGTAACTATGGCTACACCTTC. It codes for CASVGQDRNYGYTF.

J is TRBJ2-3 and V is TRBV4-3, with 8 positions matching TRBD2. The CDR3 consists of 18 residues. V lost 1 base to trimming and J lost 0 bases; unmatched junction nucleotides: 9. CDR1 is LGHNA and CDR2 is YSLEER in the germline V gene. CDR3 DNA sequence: TGCGCCAGCAGCCAAGTAACGGCTAGCGGGTCTAGCACAGATACGCAGTATTTT. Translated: CASSQVTASGSSTDTQYF.

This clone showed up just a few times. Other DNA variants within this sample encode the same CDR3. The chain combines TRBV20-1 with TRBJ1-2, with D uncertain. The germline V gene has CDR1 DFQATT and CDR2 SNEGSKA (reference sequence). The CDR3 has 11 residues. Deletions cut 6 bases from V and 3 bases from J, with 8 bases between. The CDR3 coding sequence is TGCAGTGCAAGTCAGGACTATGGCTACACCTTC. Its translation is CSASQDYGYTF.